This TCR beta chain was sequenced during a study of blood T cell repertoires in COVID-19. The overall study: Nucleic acid was either cDNA or gDNA, and it came from T cells, B-cell-depleted T cells, or PBMCs.

TCRdb's copy holds only in-frame clones and misses some; the assay was immunoSEQ multiplex PCR. The sample shows 350,000 to 450,000 clones, just over 90% of them seen only once. Sequencing was carried out using PBMCs or T cells enriched from blood (not recorded which). The sequence derives from a woman aged 40-49 years who had been exposed to COVID-19.

CDR3 residues: CASSESARGYTF. The CDR3 region has the DNA TGTGCCAGCAGTGAATCAGCGCGAGGCTACACCTTC. The J gene is TRBJ1-2, the V gene TRBV25-1; D call uncertain. The CDR3 extends over 12 amino acids. Trimming stripped 1 base from V and 8 bases from J, with 8 bases between. Germline V gene data show CDR1 as MGHDK and CDR2 as SYGVNS.